Following are 13 T cell receptor beta chains from one sample sequenced in a study of T cells in tumors after PD-1 blockade. The table came from immunoSEQ multiplex PCR; TCRdb's copy has only in-frame clones and leaves some out. The sample includes around 50,000 clones, 79% of them seen just once. Sequencing was performed on PBMCs, taken before anti-PD-1 treatment. The receptors here all came from a human donor with basal cell carcinoma.

The chain recombines TRBV19 with TRBJ2-3; 8 bases align to TRBD2. The trim removed 6 bases at V and 2 bases at J, leaving 7 bases unmatched. CDR1 LNHDA and CDR2 SQIVND come from the germline V gene (reference sequence). This CDR3 contains 15 residues. CDR3 DNA: TGTGCCAGTAGCCCCGGGACTAGATTCACAGATACGCAGTATTTT. This gives the protein CASSPGTRFTDTQYF. Full variable domain (outside the CDR3, taken from reference TRBV19 and TRBJ2-3): DGGITQSPKYLFRKEGQNVTLSCEQNLNHDAMYWYRQDPGQGLRLIYYSQIVNDFQKGDIAEGYSVSREKKESFPLTVTSAQKNPTAFYLCASSPGTRFTDTQYFGPGTRLTVL.

This chain links TRBV5-1 with TRBJ1-1; D is ambiguous. The CDR3 runs 15 residues. V shed 3 bases and J shed 0 bases, with 12 bases lying between them. Looked up from germline, CDR1 is SGHRS and CDR2 is YFSETQ. The CDR3 DNA reads as TGCGCCAGCAGCTATTCAAGTGGGTTGAACACTGAAGCTTTCTTT. Encoded protein: CASSYSSGLNTEAFF.

The gene calls are TRBV2 and TRBJ1-1; TRBD1 is a possible D gene (6 bases). CDR3 length: 12 amino acids. The V gene lost 4 bases and the J gene lost 3 bases, with 6 bases spanning the gap. Germline CDR1 and CDR2: SNHLY and FYNNEI. CDR3 DNA sequence: TGTGCCAGCAGTGGACAGGACACTGAAGCTTTCTTT. It yields the protein CASSGQDTEAFF.

The chain couples TRBV9 to TRBJ2-3; 8 nucleotides align to TRBD2. Germline V CDR1 and CDR2: SGDLS, YYNGEE. This CDR3 comprises 16 residues. After removal of 2 bases from V and 3 bases from J, the junction contained 8 bases not matched to a gene. CDR3 in DNA: TGTGCCAGCAGCGTGAATCCGGGGGGGCAAACAGATACGCAGTATTTT. Amino acid sequence: CASSVNPGGQTDTQYF. The whole variable domain, filled in from reference TRBV9 and TRBJ2-3, reads DSGVTQTPKHLITATGQRVTLRCSPRSGDLSVYWYQQSLDQGLQFLIQYYNGEERAKGNILERFSAQQFPDLHSELNLSSLELGDSALYFCASSVNPGGQTDTQYFGPGTRLTVL.

The chain carries TRBV7-8 and TRBJ1-5; unclear D gene. This CDR3 spans 14 amino acids. V shed 3 bases and J shed 4 bases, with 10 bases lying between them. Germline V gene data show CDR1 as SGHVS and CDR2 as FQNEAQ. In nucleotides, the CDR3 is TGTGCCAGCAGCTTTTCAAGTAGGAATCAGCCCCAGCATTTT. As protein: CASSFSSRNQPQHF.

This clone was observed a single time. The V gene is TRBV2, the J gene TRBJ2-2; TRBD2 matches at 9 bases. The CDR3 sequence is 16 residues long. The V gene end was trimmed by 6 bases and the J gene end by 4 bases; junction bases not matched to a gene: 9. Germline V CDR1 and CDR2: SNHLY, FYNNEI. The CDR3 bases are TGTGCCAGCAGCATCCTAAGCGGGGGGACCACCGGGGAGCTGTTTTTT. Translated: CASSILSGGTTGELFF.

The V gene is TRBV30, the J gene TRBJ1-1, with unresolved D. Germline CDR1 reads GTSNPN; CDR2 reads SVGIG (reference sequence). Trimming took 4 bases from V and 1 from J, leaving 7 bases between them. The CDR3 spans 12 residues. The CDR3 reads CAWNPRNTEAFF. The CDR3 DNA follows: TGTGCCTGGAATCCACGGAACACTGAAGCTTTCTTT.

V usage is TRBV7-3 and J usage is TRBJ2-6; no reliable D call. Trimming left V 5 bases short and J 4 bases short, with 9 bases between. The CDR3 covers 14 residues. The germline gives CDR1 SGHTA, CDR2 FQGTGA. The CDR3 bases are TGTGCCAGCAGCGAGGAATTGGGGGCCAACGTCCTGACTTTC. It specifies CASSEELGANVLTF.

V is TRBV2 and J is TRBJ1-2; 8 bases agree with TRBD1. Germline CDR1 and CDR2: SNHLY and FYNNEI. Germline trimming cut 6 bases from V and 0 bases from J; bases unmatched to any gene: 3. The CDR3 totals 14 residues. The CDR3 nucleotides are TGTGCCAGCAGGGACAGGGCCGCTAACTATGGCTACACCTTC. Amino acid sequence: CASRDRAANYGYTF. Using reference TRBV2 and TRBJ1-2 for the parts outside the CDR3, the full variable domain is EPEVTQTPSHQVTQMGQEVILRCVPISNHLYFYWYRQILGQKVEFLVSFYNNEISEKSEIFDDQFSVERPDGSNFTLKIRSTKLEDSAMYFCASRDRAANYGYTFGSGTRLTVV.

V gene TRBV12-3 or TRBV12-4 combines with J gene TRBJ1-2; D ambiguous. Trimming left V 2 bases short and J 4 bases short, with 8 bases between. This CDR3 has 13 amino acids. The CDR3 here is CASSLRGSYGYTF. The CDR3 DNA sequence: TGTGCCAGCAGTTTACGGGGTTCCTATGGCTACACCTTC.

The chain couples TRBV6-6 to TRBJ1-2; no clear D gene. Deletions cut 4 bases from V and 1 base from J, with 7 bases between. The V gene's germline CDR1 is MNHNY and CDR2 SVGAGI (reference sequence). The CDR3 is 13 residues long. CDR3 residues: CASSWTLNYGYTF. DNA of the CDR3: TGTGCCAGCAGTTGGACGCTTAACTATGGCTACACCTTC.

This clone has only a few counts. This chain connects TRBV6-5 to TRBJ2-7, with 7 bases identical to TRBD2. Germline assignment: CDR1 MNHEY and CDR2 SVGAGI. This CDR3 has 16 residues. The V gene end was trimmed by 0 bases and the J gene end by 3 bases; junction bases not matched to a gene: 8. CDR3 in DNA: TGTGCCAGCAGTTACTCGGTCCTAGCGGATATCTACGAGCAGTACTTC. Residues: CASSYSVLADIYEQYF.

The chain is built from TRBV9 and TRBJ1-1; a possible D gene is TRBD1 (5 bases). Per the germline V gene, CDR1 is SGDLS and CDR2 is YYNGEE. The CDR3 spans 15 residues. V was shortened by 2 bases and J by 4 bases, with 15 bases between the two germline ends. Here the CDR3 reads CASSVSLGGGTEAFF. CDR3 nucleotide sequence: TGTGCCAGCAGCGTGTCCCTCGGGGGGGGCACTGAAGCTTTCTTT.